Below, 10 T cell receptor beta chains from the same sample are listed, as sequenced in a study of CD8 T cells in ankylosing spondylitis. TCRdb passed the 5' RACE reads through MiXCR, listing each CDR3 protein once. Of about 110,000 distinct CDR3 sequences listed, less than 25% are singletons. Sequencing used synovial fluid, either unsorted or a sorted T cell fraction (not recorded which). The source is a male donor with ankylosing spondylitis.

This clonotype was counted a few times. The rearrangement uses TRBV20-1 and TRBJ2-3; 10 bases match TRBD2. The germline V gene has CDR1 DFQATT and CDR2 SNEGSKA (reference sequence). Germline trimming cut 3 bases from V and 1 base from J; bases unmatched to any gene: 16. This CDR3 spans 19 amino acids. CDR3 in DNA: TGCAGTGCTAGGGCTCCCCCTAGCGGGAGTACTCTGGGCACAGATACGCAGTATTTT. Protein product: CSARAPPSGSTLGTDTQYF.

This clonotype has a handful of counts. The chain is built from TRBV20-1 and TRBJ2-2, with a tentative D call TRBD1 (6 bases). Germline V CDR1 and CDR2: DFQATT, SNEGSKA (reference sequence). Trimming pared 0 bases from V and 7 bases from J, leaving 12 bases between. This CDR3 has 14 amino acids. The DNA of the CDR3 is TGCAGTGCTAGAGATTCAGGGGTAGTCGGGGAGCTGTTTTTT. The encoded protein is CSARDSGVVGELFF.

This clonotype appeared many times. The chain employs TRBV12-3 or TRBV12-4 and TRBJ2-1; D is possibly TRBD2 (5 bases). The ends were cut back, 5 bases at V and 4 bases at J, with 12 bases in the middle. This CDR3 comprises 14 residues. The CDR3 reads CASSPGVPYNEQFF. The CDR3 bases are TGTGCCAGCAGTCCCGGGGTACCGTACAATGAGCAGTTCTTC.

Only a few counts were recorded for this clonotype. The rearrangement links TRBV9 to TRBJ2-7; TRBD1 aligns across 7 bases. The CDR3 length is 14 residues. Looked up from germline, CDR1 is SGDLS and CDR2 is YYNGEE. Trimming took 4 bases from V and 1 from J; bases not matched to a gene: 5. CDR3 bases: TGTGCCAGCAGCCTCGGGACAGTATCCTACGAGCAGTACTTC. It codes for CASSLGTVSYEQYF.

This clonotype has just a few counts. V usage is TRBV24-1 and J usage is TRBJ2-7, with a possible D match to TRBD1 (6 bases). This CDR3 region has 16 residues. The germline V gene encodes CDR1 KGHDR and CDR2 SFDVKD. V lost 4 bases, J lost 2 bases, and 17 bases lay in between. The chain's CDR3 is CATSDRTGKTTYEQYF. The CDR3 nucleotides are TGTGCCACCAGTGACCGTACAGGGAAGACAACCTACGAGCAGTACTTC.

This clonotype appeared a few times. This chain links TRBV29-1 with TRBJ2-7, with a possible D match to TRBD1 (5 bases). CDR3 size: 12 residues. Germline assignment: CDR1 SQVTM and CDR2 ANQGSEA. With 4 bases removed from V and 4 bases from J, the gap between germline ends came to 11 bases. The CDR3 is CSVVQGMYEQYF. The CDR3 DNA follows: TGCAGCGTTGTCCAGGGTATGTACGAGCAGTACTTC.

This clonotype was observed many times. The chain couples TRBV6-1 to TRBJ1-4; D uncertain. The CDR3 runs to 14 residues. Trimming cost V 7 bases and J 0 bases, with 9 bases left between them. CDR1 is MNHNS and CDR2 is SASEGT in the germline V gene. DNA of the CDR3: TGTGCCAGCACGGATGGTGCAACTAATGAAAAACTGTTTTTT. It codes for CASTDGATNEKLFF.

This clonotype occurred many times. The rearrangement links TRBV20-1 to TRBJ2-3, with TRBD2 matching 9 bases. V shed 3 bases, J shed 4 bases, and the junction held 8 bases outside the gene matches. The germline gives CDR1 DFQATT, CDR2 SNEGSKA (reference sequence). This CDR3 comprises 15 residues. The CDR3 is CSASKGAGGADTQYF. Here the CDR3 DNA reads TGCAGTGCTAGCAAAGGAGCGGGAGGAGCAGATACGCAGTATTTT.

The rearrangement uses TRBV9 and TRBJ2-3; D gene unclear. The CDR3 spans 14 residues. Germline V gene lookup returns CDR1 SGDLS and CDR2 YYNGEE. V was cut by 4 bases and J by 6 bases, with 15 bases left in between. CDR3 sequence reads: CASSSRLKQDTQYF. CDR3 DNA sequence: TGTGCCAGCAGCTCCCGTCTTAAGCAGGATACGCAGTATTTT.

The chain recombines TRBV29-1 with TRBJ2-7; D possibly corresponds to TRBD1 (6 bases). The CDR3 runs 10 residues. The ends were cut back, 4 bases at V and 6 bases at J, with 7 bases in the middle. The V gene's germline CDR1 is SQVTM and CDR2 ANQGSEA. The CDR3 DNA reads TGCAGCGTTGGGGGGCGCGAGCAGTACTTC. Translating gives CSVGGREQYF.